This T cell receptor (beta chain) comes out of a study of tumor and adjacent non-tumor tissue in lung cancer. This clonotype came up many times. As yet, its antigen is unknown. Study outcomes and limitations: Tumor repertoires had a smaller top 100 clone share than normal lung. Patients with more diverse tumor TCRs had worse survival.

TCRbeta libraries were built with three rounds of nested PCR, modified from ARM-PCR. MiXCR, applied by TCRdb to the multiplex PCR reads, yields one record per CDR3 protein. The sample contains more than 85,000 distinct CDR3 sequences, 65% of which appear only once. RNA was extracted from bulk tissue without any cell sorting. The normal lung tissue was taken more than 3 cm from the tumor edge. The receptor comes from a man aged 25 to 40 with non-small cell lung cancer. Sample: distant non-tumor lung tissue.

The CDR3 DNA follows: TGCAGTGCTAGACCCAACCTTCTAGCGGGAGAGACCGGGGAGCTGTTTTTT. Amino acids: CSARPNLLAGETGELFF. The chain has TRBV20-1 and TRBJ2-2; 10 bases line up with TRBD2. Germline CDR1 is DFQATT and CDR2 is SNEGSKA (reference sequence). Trimming at V came to 2 bases and at J to 5 bases, leaving 11 bases not matched to a gene. The CDR3 is made up of 17 amino acids.